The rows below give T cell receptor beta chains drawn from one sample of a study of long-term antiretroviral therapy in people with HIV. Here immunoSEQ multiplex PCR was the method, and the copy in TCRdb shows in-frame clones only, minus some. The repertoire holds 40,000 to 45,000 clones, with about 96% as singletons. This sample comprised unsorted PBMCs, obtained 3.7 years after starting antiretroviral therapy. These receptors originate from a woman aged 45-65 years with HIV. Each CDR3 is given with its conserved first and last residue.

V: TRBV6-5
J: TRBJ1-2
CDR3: CASSTGTGSRGYTF

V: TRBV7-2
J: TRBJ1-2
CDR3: CASSLGSGAGGYTF

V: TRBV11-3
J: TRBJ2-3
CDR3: CASSLTGATTDTQYF

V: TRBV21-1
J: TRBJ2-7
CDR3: CASSKANGQGFAYEQYF

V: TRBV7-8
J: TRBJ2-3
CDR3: CASSLARTGDRTDTQYF

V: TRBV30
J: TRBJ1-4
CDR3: CAWSRTGIEVANEKLFF

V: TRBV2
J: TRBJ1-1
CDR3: CASTAWGGLTEAFF

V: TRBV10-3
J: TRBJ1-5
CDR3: CAISESSGIGNQPQHF

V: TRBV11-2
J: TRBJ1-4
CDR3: CASSLDRVGGEKLFF

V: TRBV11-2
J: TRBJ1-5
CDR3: CASSLSVSNQPQHF

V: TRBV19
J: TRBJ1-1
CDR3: CASSIREMNTEAFF

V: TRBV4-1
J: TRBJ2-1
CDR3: CASSFTYQGLYNEQFF

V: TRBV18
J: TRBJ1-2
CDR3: CASSPTASYGYTF

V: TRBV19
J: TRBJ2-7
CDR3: CASSMRPQEISSDEQYF

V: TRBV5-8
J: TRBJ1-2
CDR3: CASSLVPGGRNGYTF

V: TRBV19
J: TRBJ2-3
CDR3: CASSNPGTSGSTDTQYF